The 7 T cell receptor beta chains listed next were all sequenced from one sample in a study of blood T cell repertoires in COVID-19. The repertoire was sequenced with immunoSEQ multiplex PCR; TCRdb's copy has only in-frame clones and lacks some. This table holds approximately 70,000 clones, over 75% found once. Source material: peripheral blood. The receptors derive from a man between 65 and 85 years old with active or convalescent COVID-19.

The J gene is TRBJ1-1, the V gene TRBV9, with D unresolved. V dropped 4 bases and J dropped 0 bases, with 7 bases sitting between them. CDR3 length: 13 residues. Germline V lookup: CDR1 SGDLS, CDR2 YYNGEE. The chain's CDR3 is CASSPRLNTEAFF. The CDR3 coding sequence is TGTGCCAGCAGCCCCAGGTTGAACACTGAAGCTTTCTTT.

The V gene is TRBV6-6, the J gene TRBJ1-1; the D is unclear. The CDR3 is 13 amino acids. Germline CDR1 is MNHNY and CDR2 is SVGAGI (reference sequence). Trimming took 6 bases from V and 4 from J, leaving 12 bases between them. The CDR3 DNA reads TGTGCCAGCAGATCGACTTCGACCACTGAAGCTTTCTTT. Its translation: CASRSTSTTEAFF.

Only one count was recorded for this clone. As DNA, the CDR3 is TGTGCCAGCAGTTACCCCGCCGGGAACGGGAAGGTAATTGCCTACGAGCAGTACTTC. Translated: CASSYPAGNGKVIAYEQYF. This chain joins TRBV6-2 or TRBV6-3 and TRBJ2-7; maybe TRBD2 (5 bases). The V end was cut by 2 bases, the J end by 2 bases, with 25 bases between. The germline V gene has CDR1 MNHEY and CDR2 SVGEGT. The CDR3 sequence is 19 residues long.

The V and J genes are TRBV6-5 and TRBJ1-1; D gene unclear. Germline CDR1 and CDR2: MNHEY and SVGAGI. The CDR3 sequence is 14 residues long. V gave up 4 bases and J gave up 4 bases, with 13 bases separating them. The DNA of the CDR3 is TGTGCCAGCAGTTTACTCGGAGGGTCCACTGAAGCTTTCTTT. As protein: CASSLLGGSTEAFF.

The rearrangement joins TRBV15 to TRBJ1-2, with 7 bases that match TRBD1. J was trimmed by 4 bases and V by 5 bases; bases with no gene match: 10. CDR3 size: 15 residues. The V gene's germline CDR1 is LNHNV and CDR2 YYDKDF (reference sequence). The CDR3 DNA follows: TGTGCCACCAGCGTCCGGGACAGTGACACCTATGGCTACACCTTC. This translates into CATSVRDSDTYGYTF.

The chain couples TRBV24-1 to TRBJ1-1; D remains unclear. Trimming shortened V by 4 bases and J by 1 base, and 12 bases separated the two germline ends. Germline V lookup: CDR1 KGHDR, CDR2 SFDVKD. This CDR3 comprises 15 residues. Here the CDR3 DNA reads TGTGCCACCAGTGAAGCCTCCACGGGGAACACTGAAGCTTTCTTT. It codes for CATSEASTGNTEAFF.

In its sample, this clone was seen once. The rearrangement uses TRBV29-1 and TRBJ1-5; tentative D call: TRBD1 (5 bases). Germline values: CDR1 SQVTM, CDR2 ANQGSEA. V lost 4 bases, J lost 7 bases, and 14 bases lay in between. The CDR3 is 13 residues long. The CDR3 region is CSVALQQGQPQHF. The CDR3 nucleotides are TGCAGCGTTGCGCTCCAGCAGGGACAGCCCCAGCATTTT.